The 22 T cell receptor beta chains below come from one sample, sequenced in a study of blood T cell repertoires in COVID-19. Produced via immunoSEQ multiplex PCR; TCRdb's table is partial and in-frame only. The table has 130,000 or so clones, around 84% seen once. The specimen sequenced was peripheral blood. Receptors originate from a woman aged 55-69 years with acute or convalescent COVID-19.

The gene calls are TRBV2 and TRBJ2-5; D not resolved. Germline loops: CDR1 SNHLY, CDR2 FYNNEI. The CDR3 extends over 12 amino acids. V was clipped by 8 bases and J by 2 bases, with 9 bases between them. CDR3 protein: CASATTQETQYF. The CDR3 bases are TGTGCCAGCGCCACCACTCAAGAGACCCAGTACTTC.

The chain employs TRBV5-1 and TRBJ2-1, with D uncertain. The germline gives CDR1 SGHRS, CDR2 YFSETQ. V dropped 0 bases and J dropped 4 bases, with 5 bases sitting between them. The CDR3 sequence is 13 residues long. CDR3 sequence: CASSLGPYNEQFF. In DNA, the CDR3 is TGCGCCAGCAGCTTGGGGCCGTACAATGAGCAGTTCTTC.

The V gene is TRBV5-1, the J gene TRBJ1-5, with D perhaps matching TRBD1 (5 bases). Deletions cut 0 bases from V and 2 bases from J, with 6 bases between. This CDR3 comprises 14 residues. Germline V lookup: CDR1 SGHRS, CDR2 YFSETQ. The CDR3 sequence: CASSLGGGNQPQHF. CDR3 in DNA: TGCGCCAGCAGCTTGGGGGGGGGCAATCAGCCCCAGCATTTT.

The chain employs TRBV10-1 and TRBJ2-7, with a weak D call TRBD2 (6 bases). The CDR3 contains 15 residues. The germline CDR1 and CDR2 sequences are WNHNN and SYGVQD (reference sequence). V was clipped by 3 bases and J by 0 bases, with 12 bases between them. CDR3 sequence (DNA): TGCGCCAGCAGTGACGGGCGGGAAAGCTCCTACGAGCAGTACTTC. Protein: CASSDGRESSYEQYF.

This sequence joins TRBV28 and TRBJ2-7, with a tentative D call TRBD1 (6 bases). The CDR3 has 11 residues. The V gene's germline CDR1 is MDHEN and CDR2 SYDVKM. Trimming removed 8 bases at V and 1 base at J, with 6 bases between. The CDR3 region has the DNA TGTGCCAGCCAGGGGTCCTACGAGCAGTACTTC. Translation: CASQGSYEQYF.

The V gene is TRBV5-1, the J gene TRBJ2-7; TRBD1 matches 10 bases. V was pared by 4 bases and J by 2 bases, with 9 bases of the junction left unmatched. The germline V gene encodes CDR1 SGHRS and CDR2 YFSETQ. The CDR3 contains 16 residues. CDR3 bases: TGCGCCAGCAGCGAGACACCGGGACAGGGGACCTACGAGCAGTACTTC. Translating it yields CASSETPGQGTYEQYF.

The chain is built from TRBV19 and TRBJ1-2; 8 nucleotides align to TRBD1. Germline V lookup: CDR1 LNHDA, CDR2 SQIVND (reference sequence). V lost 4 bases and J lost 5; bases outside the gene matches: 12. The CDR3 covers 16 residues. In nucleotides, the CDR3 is TGTGCCAGTAGTAACCGGGCAGGGGGCGCGTATTATGGCTACACCTTC. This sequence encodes CASSNRAGGAYYGYTF.

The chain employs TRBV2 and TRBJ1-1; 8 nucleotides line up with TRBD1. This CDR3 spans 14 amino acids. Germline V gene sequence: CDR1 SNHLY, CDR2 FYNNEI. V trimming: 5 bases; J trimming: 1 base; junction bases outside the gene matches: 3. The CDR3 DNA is TGTGCCAGCAGTAGGACAGGGAGGAACACTGAAGCTTTCTTT. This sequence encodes CASSRTGRNTEAFF.

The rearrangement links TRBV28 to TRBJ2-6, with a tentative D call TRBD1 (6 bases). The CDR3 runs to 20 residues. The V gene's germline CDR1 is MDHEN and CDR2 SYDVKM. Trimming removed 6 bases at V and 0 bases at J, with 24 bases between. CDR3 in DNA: TGTGCCAGCAGCCCGAGGAAAGGATCAGGGGTCTCCTCTGGGGCCAACGTCCTGACTTTC. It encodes CASSPRKGSGVSSGANVLTF. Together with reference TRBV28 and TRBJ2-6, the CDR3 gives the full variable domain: DVKVTQSSRYLVKRTGEKVFLECVQDMDHENMFWYRQDPGLGLRLIYFSYDVKMKEKGDIPEGYSVSREKKERFSLILESASTNQTSMYLCASSPRKGSGVSSGANVLTFGAGSRLTVL.

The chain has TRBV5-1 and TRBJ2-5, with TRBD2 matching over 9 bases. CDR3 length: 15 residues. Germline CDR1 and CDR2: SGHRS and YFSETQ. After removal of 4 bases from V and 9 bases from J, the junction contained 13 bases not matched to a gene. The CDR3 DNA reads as TGCGCCAGCAGCCCCTCCCTAGCGGGGTTAGGGCCCCAGTACTTC. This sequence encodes CASSPSLAGLGPQYF.

This CDR3 reads CASSLAGTGPYEQYF. The DNA of the CDR3 is TGCGCCAGCAGCTTGGCCGGGACAGGGCCCTACGAGCAGTACTTC. This chain joins TRBV5-1 and TRBJ2-7, with 9 bases fitting TRBD1. CDR1 SGHRS and CDR2 YFSETQ come from the germline V gene. This CDR3 region has 15 residues. J gave up 2 bases and V 0 bases, and 3 bases lay outside the gene matches.

In DNA form, the CDR3 reads TGCGCCAGCAGCCAAGTTTACAGGTTGGGGGAGACCCAGTACTTC. This codes for CASSQVYRLGETQYF. The chain uses TRBV4-1 and TRBJ2-5, with a tentative D call TRBD1 (5 bases). The V gene lost 1 base and the J gene lost 5 bases, with 14 bases spanning the gap. The CDR3 is 15 amino acids. The germline V gene encodes CDR1 MGHRA and CDR2 YSYEKL.

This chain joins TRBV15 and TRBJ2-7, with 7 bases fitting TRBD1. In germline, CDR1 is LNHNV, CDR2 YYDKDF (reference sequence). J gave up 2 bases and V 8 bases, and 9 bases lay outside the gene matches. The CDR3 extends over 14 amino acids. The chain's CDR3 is CATSGQLVAYEQYF. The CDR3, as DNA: TGTGCCACCTCGGGACAGCTAGTAGCCTACGAGCAGTACTTC.

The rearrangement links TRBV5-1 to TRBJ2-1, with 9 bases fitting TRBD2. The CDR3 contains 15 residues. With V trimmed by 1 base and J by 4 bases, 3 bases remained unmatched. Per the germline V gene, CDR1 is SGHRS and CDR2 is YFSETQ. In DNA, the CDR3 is TGCGCCAGCAGCTTGTTAGCGGGGGATTACAATGAGCAGTTCTTC. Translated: CASSLLAGDYNEQFF.

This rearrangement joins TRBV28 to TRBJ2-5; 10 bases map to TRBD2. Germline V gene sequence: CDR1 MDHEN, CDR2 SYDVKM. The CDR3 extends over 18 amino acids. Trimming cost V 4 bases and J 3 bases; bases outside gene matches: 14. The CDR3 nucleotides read TGTGCCAGCAGTTCTGCCTTACTAGCGGGGTTATCCGAAGAGACCCAGTACTTC. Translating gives CASSSALLAGLSEETQYF.

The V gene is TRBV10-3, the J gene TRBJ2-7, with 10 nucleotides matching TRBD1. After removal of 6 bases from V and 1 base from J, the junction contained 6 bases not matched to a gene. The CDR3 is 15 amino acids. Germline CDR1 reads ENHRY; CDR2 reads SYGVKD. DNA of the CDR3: TGTGCCATCAGAGAAGACAGGGGGCTATCCTACGAGCAGTACTTC. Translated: CAIREDRGLSYEQYF.

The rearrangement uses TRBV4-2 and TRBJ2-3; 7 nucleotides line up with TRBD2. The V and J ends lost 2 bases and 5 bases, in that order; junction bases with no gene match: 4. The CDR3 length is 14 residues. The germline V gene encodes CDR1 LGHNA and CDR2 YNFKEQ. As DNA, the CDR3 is TGTGCCAGCAGCCAAACTAGCGAGGTAGATACGCAGTATTTT. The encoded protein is CASSQTSEVDTQYF.

The CDR3 nucleotides are TGTGCCAGCAGTGAATTCCGCCCGAGCTCTGGAAACACCATATATTTT. It translates to CASSEFRPSSGNTIYF. V usage is TRBV6-1 and J usage is TRBJ1-3, with D hard to call. The CDR3 runs to 16 residues. CDR1 is MNHNS, CDR2 SASEGT, per germline. Between the trimmed V and J ends, which lost 2 bases and 0 bases, there was a span of 11 bases.

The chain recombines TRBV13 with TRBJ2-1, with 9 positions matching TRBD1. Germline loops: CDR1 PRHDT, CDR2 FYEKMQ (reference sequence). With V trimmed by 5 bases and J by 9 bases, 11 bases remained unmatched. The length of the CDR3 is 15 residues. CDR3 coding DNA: TGTGCCAGCAGCCTCCGGACAGGGGAGGAGGGTGAGCAGTTCTTC. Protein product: CASSLRTGEEGEQFF.

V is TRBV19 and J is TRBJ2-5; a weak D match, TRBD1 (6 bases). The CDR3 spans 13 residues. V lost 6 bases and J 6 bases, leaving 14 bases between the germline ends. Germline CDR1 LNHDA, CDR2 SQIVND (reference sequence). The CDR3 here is CASSLVGGQTQYF. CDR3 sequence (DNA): TGTGCCAGTAGCCTGGTAGGGGGTCAGACCCAGTACTTC.

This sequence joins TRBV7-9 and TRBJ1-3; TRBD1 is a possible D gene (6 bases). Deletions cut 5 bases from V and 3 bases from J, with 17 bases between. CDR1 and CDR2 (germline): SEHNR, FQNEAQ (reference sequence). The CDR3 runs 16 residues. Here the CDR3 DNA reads TGTGCCAGCAGCCACCGCCCAGGGGCCGATGGAAACACCATATATTTT. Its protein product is CASSHRPGADGNTIYF.

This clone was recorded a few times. CDR3 sequence reads: CASSRTGGMREAFF. Here the CDR3 DNA reads TGCGCCAGCAGTCGGACAGGGGGCATGAGAGAAGCTTTCTTT. V usage is TRBV5-1 and J usage is TRBJ1-1; 11 bases line up with TRBD1. CDR3 size: 14 residues. V trimming: 5 bases; J trimming: 8 bases; junction bases outside the gene matches: 8. CDR1 and CDR2 from the germline V gene are SGHRS and YFSETQ.